This T cell receptor (beta chain) was sequenced during a study of tumor-infiltrating lymphocytes in primary liver carcinoma. Study summary: The study reported T1-T3 N0M0 tumors spanning 4.2 to 10 cm. Regardless of tissue type, samples showed similar yields of roughly 3.65 to 7.5 million productive TCRbeta reads.

The authors made TCR beta cDNA from roughly 480 ng total RNA with a constant-region primer. Amplification in three nested multiplex PCR rounds with slightly modified ARM-PCR gave rise to TCR beta libraries. TRBV1-TRBV30 forward primers paired with a C-beta reverse primer drove the first two PCR rounds, 10 cycles each. TCRdb reprocessed the multiplex PCR reads with MiXCR, giving one entry per CDR3 protein. The table lists more than 100,000 distinct CDR3 sequences, 55% to 70% of them singletons. The CDR3 covers 14 residues. CDR1 and CDR2 from the germline V gene are SGHAT and FQNNGV. The tissue used was unsorted bulk material of roughly 17-32 mg. RNA and DNA were co-extracted from it with the AllPrep DNA/RNA mini kit. About this clonotype itself: The antigen remains unidentified. Its ends do not fully match the called genes, so a read error is possible.

Findings of the study overall: Relative to blood, tumors carried a significantly larger fraction of the repertoire in their top 250 clones (p = 0.039). Overlap in tumor-adjacent and tumor-blood pairs fell below that of tumor region pairs.

The chain combines TRBV11-2 with TRBJ1-1, with D possibly being TRBD1 (5 bases). Sequenced sample: tumor-adjacent normal liver tissue. This receptor was taken from a woman aged 55 to 70 with primary liver carcinoma and hepatitis B virus infection. The CDR3 is CVSSRGGLSTEAFF. The CDR3 DNA is TGTGTCAGCAGCCGGGGGGGGTTGAGCACTGAAGCTTTCTTT.